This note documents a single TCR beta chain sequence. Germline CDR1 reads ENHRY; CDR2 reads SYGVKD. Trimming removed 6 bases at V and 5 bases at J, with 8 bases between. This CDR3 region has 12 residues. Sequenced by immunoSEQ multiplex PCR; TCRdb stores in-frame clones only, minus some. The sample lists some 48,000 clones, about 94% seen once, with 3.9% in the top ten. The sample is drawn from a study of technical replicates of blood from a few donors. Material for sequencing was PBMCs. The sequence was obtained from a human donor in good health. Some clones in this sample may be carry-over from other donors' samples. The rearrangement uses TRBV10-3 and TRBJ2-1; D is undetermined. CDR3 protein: CAIRATNNEQFF. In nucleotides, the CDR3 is TGTGCCATCAGGGCCACCAACAATGAGCAGTTCTTC.